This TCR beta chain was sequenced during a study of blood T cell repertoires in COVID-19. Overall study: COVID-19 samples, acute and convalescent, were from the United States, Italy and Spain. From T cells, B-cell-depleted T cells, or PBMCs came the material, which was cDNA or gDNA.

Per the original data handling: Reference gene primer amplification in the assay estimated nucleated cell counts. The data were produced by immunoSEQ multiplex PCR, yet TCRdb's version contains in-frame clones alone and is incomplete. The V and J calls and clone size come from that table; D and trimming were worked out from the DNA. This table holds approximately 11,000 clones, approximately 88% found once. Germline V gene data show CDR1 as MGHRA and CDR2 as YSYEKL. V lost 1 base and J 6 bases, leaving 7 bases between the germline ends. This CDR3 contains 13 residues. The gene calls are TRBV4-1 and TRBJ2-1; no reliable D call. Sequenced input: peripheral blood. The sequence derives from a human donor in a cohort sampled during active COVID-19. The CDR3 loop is CASSQGHLNEQFF. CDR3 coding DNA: TGCGCCAGCAGCCAAGGACACCTCAATGAGCAGTTCTTC.